This TCR beta chain is from a study of regulatory T cells in long-lasting Graves disease. Noted time point: newly diagnosed GD, antithyroid drugs for less than 3 months. Extracted RNA from PBMCs served as the source of the TCR library. Germline values: CDR1 DFQATT, CDR2 SNEGSKA (reference sequence). The CDR3 is 11 amino acids. Trimming took 3 bases from V and 7 from J, leaving 7 bases between them. The TCR beta library used iRepertoire HTBI primers with Arm-PCR amplification of CDR3. TCRdb called the multiplex PCR reads again in MiXCR, with one record for every CDR3 protein. The sample lists some 370,000 distinct CDR3 sequences; approximately 10% were seen once. At least ten counts were recorded for this clonotype. The same sample was also used in a study of T cells in Graves' hyperthyroidism and ophthalmopathy.

The TCR sequence derives from a young woman with Graves disease. The rearrangement links TRBV20-1 to TRBJ1-5; D call uncertain. This specimen consisted of peripheral blood mononuclear cells (PBMCs), obtained at new diagnosis, from a patient treated with antithyroid drugs. The CDR3 reads CSASMGQPQHF. DNA of the CDR3: TGCAGTGCTAGTATGGGGCAGCCCCAGCATTTT.